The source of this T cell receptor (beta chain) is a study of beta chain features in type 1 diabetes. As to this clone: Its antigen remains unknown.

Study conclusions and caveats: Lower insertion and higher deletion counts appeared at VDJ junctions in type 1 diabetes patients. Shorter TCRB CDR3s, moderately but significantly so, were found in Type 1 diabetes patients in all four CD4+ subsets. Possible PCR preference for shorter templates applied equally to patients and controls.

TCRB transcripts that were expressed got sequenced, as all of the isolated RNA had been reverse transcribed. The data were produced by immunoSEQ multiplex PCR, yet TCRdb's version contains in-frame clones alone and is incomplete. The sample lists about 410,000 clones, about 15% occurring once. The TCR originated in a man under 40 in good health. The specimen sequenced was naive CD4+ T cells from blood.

The CDR3 spells CASSYLGSYEQYF. The CDR3 nucleotides read TGTGCCAGCAGTTACCTGGGTTCCTACGAGCAGTACTTC. This rearrangement joins TRBV6-6 to TRBJ2-7; D gene uncertain. V lost 2 bases and J lost 1, with 6 bases in between. This CDR3 spans 13 amino acids. Germline V CDR1 and CDR2: MNHNY, SVGAGI (reference sequence).